This is a list of T cell receptor beta chains from one sample in a study of OX40 agonist ivuxolimab in advanced cancers. Using immunoSEQ multiplex PCR, the repertoire was profiled, and TCRdb retains in-frame clones only, with some absent. The sample carries tens of thousands of clones, about 95% recorded once. Sequencing was performed on CD4+ or CD8+ T cells sorted from blood, taken in a trial of the OX40 agonist ivuxolimab. These receptors came from an adult with an advanced solid tumor such as melanoma, head and neck, liver or kidney cancer. Both conserved end residues are part of each CDR3. D genes are given only for firm matches. Size is omitted from some rows. Given values are once, few, many or a class for expanded clones.

once,TRBJ2-1,TRBV7-3,.,CASSPDLIHSYNEQFF,TGTGCCAGCAGCCCGGACCTCATCCACTCCTACAATGAGCAGTTCTTC
.,TRBJ2-7,TRBV5-4,.,CASSPLRGSYEQYF,TGTGCCAGCAGCCCGTTGAGGGGCTCCTACGAGCAGTACTTC
.,TRBJ1-2,TRBV5-1,TRBD1,CASSLSRQGAPGYTF,TGCGCCAGCAGCTTATCAAGGCAGGGGGCGCCGGGCTACACCTTC
.,TRBJ1-2,TRBV29-1,.,CSVTSGRENYGYTF,TGCAGCGTTACCTCGGGGCGGGAGAACTATGGCTACACCTTC
.,TRBJ1-1,TRBV5-6,TRBD1,CASSLTGENTEAFF,TGTGCCAGCAGCTTGACAGGGGAAAACACTGAAGCTTTCTTT
.,TRBJ2-5,TRBV21-1,.,CASSSIDGTSGRSPETQYF,TGTGCCAGCAGTTCTATCGATGGGACTAGCGGGAGAAGCCCCGAGACCCAGTACTTC
.,TRBJ2-7,TRBV9,TRBD1,CASSVAGTGAYEQYF,TGTGCCAGCAGCGTGGCCGGGACAGGGGCCTACGAGCAGTACTTC
.,TRBJ1-1,TRBV30,.,CAWSAGVLEAFF,TGTGCCTGGAGTGCCGGGGTCCTTGAAGCTTTCTTT
.,TRBJ1-4,TRBV6-1,TRBD1,CASRGTGEEKLFF,TGTGCCAGCAGAGGGACAGGGGAAGAAAAACTGTTTTTT
.,TRBJ2-7,TRBV14,TRBD2,CASSPLGTSGIEQYF,TGTGCCAGCAGTCCACTCGGGACTAGCGGGATCGAGCAGTACTTC
.,TRBJ2-7,TRBV23-1,TRBD1,CASSLNPGQGFYEQYF,TGCGCCAGCAGTCTGAATCCGGGACAGGGGTTCTACGAGCAGTACTTC
.,TRBJ1-4,TRBV4-1,.,CASSPEPTGRGSDEKLFF,TGCGCCAGCAGCCCCGAACCAACCGGAAGGGGGTCCGATGAAAAACTGTTTTTT
.,TRBJ2-1,TRBV27,.,CASRIQAGEQFF,TGTGCCAGCAGGATTCAAGCGGGCGAGCAGTTCTTC
.,TRBJ2-1,TRBV11-2,TRBD2,CASSLEGTSGAYNEQFF,TGTGCCAGCAGCTTAGAAGGGACTAGCGGGGCCTACAATGAGCAGTTCTTC
few,TRBJ2-7,TRBV9,TRBD2,CASSFRPASGTYEQYF,TGTGCCAGCAGCTTCCGACCGGCTAGCGGGACCTACGAGCAGTACTTC
few,TRBJ2-7,TRBV4-1,TRBD1,CASSSGTGGPGEQYF,TGCGCCAGCAGTTCGGGGACAGGGGGCCCGGGGGAGCAGTACTTC
.,TRBJ1-1,TRBV15,.,CATSRDFMGHTEAFF,TGTGCCACCAGCAGAGATTTCATGGGGCACACTGAAGCTTTCTTT
.,TRBJ2-3,TRBV5-1,TRBD1,CASSLAGTGSGMQYF,TGCGCCAGCAGCTTGGCCGGGACAGGGTCCGGTATGCAGTATTTT
.,TRBJ1-5,TRBV19,TRBD1,CASRVGTGDYSNQPQHF,TGTGCCAGTAGAGTAGGGACAGGGGATTATAGCAATCAGCCCCAGCATTTT
.,TRBJ2-1,TRBV6-4,TRBD2,CASSRLAGNYNEQFF,TGTGCCAGCAGTAGACTAGCGGGAAACTACAATGAGCAGTTCTTC
.,TRBJ2-3,TRBV15,TRBD2,CATSKREDYTQYF,TGTGCCACCAGCAAGCGGGAGGACTATACGCAGTATTTT
once,TRBJ2-1,TRBV4-2,TRBD2,CASSHRKTGLAGGNEQFF,TGTGCCAGCAGCCACCGTAAGACGGGACTAGCGGGAGGGAATGAGCAGTTCTTC
.,TRBJ2-7,TRBV27,.,CASSPTGPSWQYF,TGTGCCAGCAGTCCCACTGGGCCTTCTTGGCAGTACTTC
.,TRBJ2-1,TRBV19,TRBD2,CASTGTSGRLGYNEQFF,TGTGCCTCCACCGGGACTAGCGGGCGGCTTGGATACAATGAGCAGTTCTTC
.,TRBJ1-1,TRBV9,.,CASSGKGGASTEAFF,TGTGCCAGCAGCGGCAAGGGAGGAGCGAGCACTGAAGCTTTCTTT
.,TRBJ2-7,TRBV29-1,.,CSETQGHSYEQYF,TGCAGCGAAACACAGGGACACTCCTACGAGCAGTACTTC
.,TRBJ1-5,TRBV27,TRBD1,CASSLGTGGNQPQHF,TGTGCCAGCAGTCTCGGGACAGGGGGCAATCAGCCCCAGCATTTT